Below are 5 T cell receptor beta chains sequenced from a single sample in a study of spatial heterogeneity in lung cancer. One entry per CDR3 protein, called by TCRdb with MiXCR from the 5' RACE reads. The table shows 35,000 to 40,000 distinct CDR3 sequences, with less than 9.5% occurring only once. Specified time point: sample taken at primary tumor resection. The sample was PBMCs, taken at surgery. All receptors derive from a female donor with early-stage non-small cell lung cancer.

This clonotype was counted many times. The gene calls are TRBV7-2 and TRBJ2-7, with 7 bases identical to TRBD1. The length of the CDR3 is 14 residues. Germline lookup yields CDR1 SGHTA and CDR2 FQGNSA. The V segment lost 8 bases and the J segment 1 base; nucleotides outside the gene matches: 8. The CDR3 bases are TGTGCCAGCGGAAGACAGGGCGGGTCCTACGAGCAGTACTTC. Residues: CASGRQGGSYEQYF.

At least ten counts were recorded for this clonotype. The chain employs TRBV6-2 or TRBV6-3 and TRBJ2-1; D is perhaps TRBD2 (6 bases). V lost 0 bases to trimming and J lost 4 bases, with 16 bases between them. This CDR3 is built from 17 residues. Germline values: CDR1 MNHEY, CDR2 SVGEGT. The chain's CDR3 is CASSYSVEGVSYNEQFF. Here the CDR3 DNA reads TGTGCCAGCAGTTACTCGGTGGAGGGAGTATCTTACAATGAGCAGTTCTTC.

This clonotype was seen a single time. This sequence may be a read error, since a much larger clone differs from it by one base. The chain uses TRBV5-1 and TRBJ2-7; D perhaps matches TRBD2 (7 bases). CDR3 size: 17 residues. CDR1 and CDR2 from the germline V gene are SGHRS and YFSETQ. With 1 base removed from V and 2 bases from J, the gap between germline ends came to 19 bases. The CDR3 DNA reads as TGCGCCAGCAGCTTGAATGTTCGGGCGGGGGCCGCCTACGAGCAGTACTTC. The encoded protein is CASSLNVRAGAAYEQYF.

This clonotype was picked up many times. V usage is TRBV21-1 and J usage is TRBJ2-6. TRBV21-1 is marked as a pseudogene. This CDR3 has 15 residues. The CDR3 spells CASSNGDSGANVLTF. The CDR3 region has the DNA TGTGCCAGCAGCAACGGGGACTCTGGGGCCAACGTCCTGACTTTC.

This clonotype occurred a few times. The chain uses TRBV2 and TRBJ2-5; maybe TRBD2 (5 bases). The V end was cut by 8 bases, the J end by 6 bases, with 19 bases between. Per the germline V gene, CDR1 is SNHLY and CDR2 is FYNNEI. This CDR3 is 14 amino acids long. CDR3 sequence reads: CASRRQGSGKTQYF. The CDR3 coding sequence is TGTGCCAGCCGACGTCAAGGTTCGGGAAAGACCCAGTACTTC.